This TCR beta chain was captured in a study of tumor and adjacent non-tumor tissue in lung cancer. Study-wide findings and caveats: Tumor TCR diversity, when higher, was linked to shorter survival. Top 100 clones took a larger repertoire share in normal lung.

Three rounds of nested PCR, following a modified ARM-PCR protocol, produced the TCRbeta library. TCRdb ran MiXCR on the multiplex PCR reads and lists one entry per CDR3 protein. The profile covers 200,000 to 250,000 distinct CDR3 sequences, with about 76% appearing a single time and under 30% taken by the ten largest. RNA was extracted from bulk tissue without any cell sorting. Between August and November 2014, newly diagnosed, chemotherapy-naive lung cancer patients underwent thoracic surgery in China. This clonotype was detected many times. The antigen remains undetermined. The germline CDR1 and CDR2 sequences are DFQATT and SNEGSKA (reference sequence). V gave up 5 bases and J gave up 4 bases, with 9 bases separating them. The CDR3 contains 12 residues.

The chain employs TRBV20-1 and TRBJ1-5; no firm D call. The receptor was derived from a man aged 60 to 69 with non-small cell lung cancer. Sequenced: lung tumor tissue. CDR3 DNA: TGCAGTGCTTCCGGGTGGAATCAGCCCCAGCATTTT. This translates into CSASGWNQPQHF.